This T cell receptor (beta chain) came from a study of CD8+ T cells in alopecia areata. As for the study in general: Patients received oral tofacitinib, 5 to 10 mg twice daily, for moderate-to-severe alopecia areata.

Lesional scalp punch biopsies and peripheral blood were collected from alopecia areata patients. T lymphocytes (CD4+ and CD8+) were sorted from PBMCs. RNA extraction and reverse transcription yielded cDNA as sequencing template. This table comes from immunoSEQ multiplex PCR, and its TCRdb copy is limited to in-frame clones, with some not included. The sample yields about 150,000 clones, about 87% seen once. Study-level points and caveats: It was lesional scalp, especially alopecia totalis/universalis, that showed higher clonality than normal scalp.

CDR1 and CDR2 from the germline V gene are SGHTA and FQGNSA. V lost 3 bases and J 3 bases, leaving 13 bases between the germline ends. The CDR3 is 15 amino acids. On this clone itself: What it recognizes is unknown.

This chain uses TRBV7-2 with TRBJ2-3; D remains ambiguous. This sequence was found in a human donor with alopecia areata. This specimen was CD8+ T cells sorted from blood, taken at week 0. The CDR3 is CASSFGVAYTDTQYF. The CDR3 nucleotides read TGTGCCAGCAGCTTCGGAGTCGCCTATACAGATACGCAGTATTTT.